The clone carrying this T cell receptor beta chain occurred a few times. The sample belongs to a study of CD8+CD57+ T cells in acquired aplastic anemia. TCR beta VDJ and CDR3 profiling used genomic DNA as template. Using its own MiXCR run on the reads, TCRdb lists one record per CDR3 protein. The repertoire holds about 420,000 distinct CDR3 sequences, with 65% to 75% as singletons. Trimming removed 5 bases at V and 3 bases at J, with 11 bases between. This CDR3 is built from 13 residues. From germline, CDR1 is SGHTA and CDR2 FQGNSA. This TCR derives from a human donor in good health, serving as a control. Sequenced sample: sorted CD4+, CD8+, or CD8+CD57+ T cells (not recorded which) from PBMCs. This chain joins TRBV7-2 and TRBJ2-7; tentative D call: TRBD2 (6 bases). CDR3 coding DNA: TGTGCCAGCAGCCCTGGGGGGTACTACGAGCAGTACTTC. Residues: CASSPGGYYEQYF.